Shown below are 13 T cell receptor beta chains from a single sample sequenced in a study of T-cell memory formation after mild COVID-19. TCRdb recomputed calls from the 5' RACE reads with MiXCR, one row per CDR3 protein. This table has approximately 410,000 distinct CDR3 sequences, under 25% appearing once. The specimen sequenced was PBMCs or a T cell subset sorted from them (not recorded which). These receptors came from an adult woman who had mild COVID-19 (a few samples of this study predate the infection). Cell type and time point are not known.

Concerning this clonotype: The junction and the germline gene differ at one end; a read error may be behind it. V usage is TRBV7-7 and J usage is TRBJ2-3; the D is unclear. Germline V gene sequence: CDR1 SSHAT, CDR2 FNYEAQ (reference sequence). The CDR3 length is 13 residues. CDR3 loop: CASSPGVVDTQYF. The CDR3 DNA reads as TGTGCTAGCAGCCCAGGAGTTGTGGATACGCAGTATTTT. Full variable domain (remainder filled in from reference TRBV7-7 and TRBJ2-3): GAGVSQSPRYKVTKRGQDVTLRCDPISSHATLYWYQQALGQGPEFLTYFNYEAQPDKSGLPSDRFSAERPEGSISTLTIQRTEQRDSAMYRCASSPGVVDTQYFGPGTRLTVL.

This clonotype was recorded a few times. The V gene is TRBV12-3 or TRBV12-4, the J gene TRBJ1-2, with D possibly matching TRBD1 (6 bases). The CDR3 covers 16 residues. Trimming shortened V by 1 base and J by 4 bases, and 16 bases separated the two germline ends. This CDR3 reads CASSLVGQLSSYGYTF. For the CDR3, the DNA is TGTGCCAGCAGTTTAGTCGGACAGCTGTCTTCCTATGGCTACACCTTC.

The chain recombines TRBV7-2 with TRBJ2-5, with a tentative D call TRBD2 (6 bases). V was cut by 1 base and J by 4 bases, with 13 bases left in between. Germline CDR1 and CDR2: SGHTA and FQGNSA. The CDR3 is made up of 15 amino acids. CDR3 in amino acids: CASSLGGLRGETQYF. In DNA, the CDR3 is TGTGCCAGCAGCTTAGGGGGACTGAGGGGAGAGACCCAGTACTTC. Using reference TRBV7-2 and TRBJ2-5 for the parts outside the CDR3, the full variable domain is GAGVSQSPSNKVTEKGKDVELRCDPISGHTALYWYRQSLGQGLEFLIYFQGNSAPDKSGLPSDRFSAERTGGSVSTLTIQRTQQEDSAVYLCASSLGGLRGETQYFGPGTRLLVL.

This clonotype occurred a few times. This chain links TRBV6-2 or TRBV6-3 with TRBJ2-1, with 7 bases aligning to TRBD2. CDR3 size: 16 residues. Germline values: CDR1 MNHEY, CDR2 SVGEGT. The J segment lost 4 bases and the V segment lost 0 bases, leaving 6 bases of the junction unmatched. The CDR3 DNA reads TGTGCCAGCAGTTACTCTCGGCTAGCGGAGTACAATGAGCAGTTCTTC. It encodes CASSYSRLAEYNEQFF.

The CDR3 reads CASSYPLQGASSVGYTF. CDR3 DNA: TGTGCCAGCAGTTACCCGCTACAGGGGGCAAGTTCCGTTGGCTACACCTTC. This chain links TRBV6-6 with TRBJ1-2; TRBD1 aligns across 9 bases. The CDR3 is 17 residues long. The J segment lost 7 bases and the V segment lost 2 bases, leaving 14 bases of the junction unmatched. Germline V CDR1 and CDR2: MNHNY, SVGAGI (reference sequence).

This clonotype was detected ten times or more. This chain uses TRBV12-3 or TRBV12-4 with TRBJ1-3, with unresolved D. The CDR3 contains 17 residues. V was shortened by 6 bases and J by 0 bases, with 18 bases between the two germline ends. CDR3 sequence: CASSPQAKVPSGNTIYF. The CDR3 DNA is TGTGCCAGCAGCCCTCAAGCGAAGGTCCCCTCTGGAAACACCATATATTTT.

This clonotype was picked up a small number of times. This rearrangement joins TRBV7-9 to TRBJ2-1; 12 positions match TRBD2. Losses at the gene ends were 10 bases for V and 0 bases for J; bases not matched to a gene: 7. Germline V lookup: CDR1 SEHNR, CDR2 FQNEAQ (reference sequence). The CDR3 loop spans 16 amino acids. The CDR3 nucleotides read TGTGCCAACCAACTAGCGGGAGGTAGCTCCTACAATGAGCAGTTCTTC. Translating gives CANQLAGGSSYNEQFF.

Worth noting for this clonotype: An end of the junction differs from the germline gene, which may be a read error. The rearrangement joins TRBV7-9 to TRBJ2-7; weak D call: TRBD1 (5 bases). The CDR3 runs 15 residues. CDR1 is SEHNR, CDR2 FQNEAQ, per germline (reference sequence). The CDR3 nucleotides are TGTGCCAGCAGCTTAGTTACACAGGTTCCCTATGAGCAGTACTTC. It specifies CASSLVTQVPYEQYF. Combining the CDR3 with reference TRBV7-9 and TRBJ2-7 gives the whole variable domain DTGVSQNPRHKITKRGQNVTFRCDPISEHNRLYWYRQTLGQGPEFLTYFQNEAQLEKSRLLSDRFSAERPKGSFSTLEIQRTEQGDSAMYLCASSLVTQVPYEQYFGPGTRLTVT.

The chain joins TRBV7-9 to TRBJ2-3; 9 positions agree with TRBD2. V lost 5 bases, J lost 5 bases, and 8 bases stayed unmatched. The germline V gene encodes CDR1 SEHNR and CDR2 FQNEAQ (reference sequence). The CDR3 covers 15 residues. CDR3 region: CASSRSGSAGDTQYF. The DNA of the CDR3 is TGTGCCAGCAGCCGTAGCGGGAGTGCGGGAGATACGCAGTATTTT.

The chain recombines TRBV29-1 with TRBJ1-1; TRBD1 agrees at 9 bases. CDR1 and CDR2 (germline): SQVTM, ANQGSEA. J lost 2 bases, V lost 2 bases, and 9 bases had no gene match. This CDR3 spans 16 amino acids. CDR3 nucleotides: TGCAGCGTTGAAAGGACAGGGGCACAACCAAACACTGAAGCTTTCTTT. Its protein product is CSVERTGAQPNTEAFF.

This clonotype occurred many times. V usage is TRBV6-5 and J usage is TRBJ1-1; D may be TRBD1 (6 bases). CDR3 size: 14 residues. The V and J ends lost 7 bases and 2 bases respectively, with 14 bases between them. Germline V gene sequence: CDR1 MNHEY, CDR2 SVGAGI. The CDR3 region is CASKIQGLNTEAFF. CDR3 DNA: TGTGCCAGCAAGATACAGGGTTTAAACACTGAAGCTTTCTTT.

This clonotype was seen a few times. The genes are TRBV6-6 and TRBJ1-2, with TRBD1 identical over 9 bases. Germline assignment: CDR1 MNHNY and CDR2 SVGAGI (reference sequence). The CDR3 is 15 amino acids. Trimming cost V 2 bases and J 2 bases; bases outside gene matches: 3. CDR3 amino acids: CASSYHTGGNYGYTF. The CDR3 DNA sequence: TGTGCCAGCAGTTACCATACAGGGGGCAACTATGGCTACACCTTC.

Remarks on this clonotype: The junction differs from germline at one of its ends, possibly a read error. The chain uses TRBV6-2 or TRBV6-3 and TRBJ2-1, with 11 bases lining up with TRBD2. The CDR3 extends over 11 amino acids. Germline values: CDR1 MNHEY, CDR2 SVGEGT. The DNA for the CDR3 is TGCGGGACTAGCGGTAACAATGAGCAGTTCTTC. Translated: CGTSGNNEQFF.